Below are 13 T cell receptor beta chains sequenced from a single sample in a study of blood T cell repertoires in COVID-19 (dated by TCRdb to 2020 to 2021). The library was generated by the immunoSEQ multiplex PCR assay. The source is immuneACCESS, and TCRdb retained only in-frame sequences with V and J called. Part of the clones is not carried over; for the studies checked, unresolved V genes explain less than half of this, and the remainder is unexplained. This sample has roughly 220,000 clones in its table, and about 85% of those were observed once. Jointly, the top ten make up 20% of the sample. Sequencing used peripheral blood. All receptors derive from a man aged 30 to 45 with active or convalescent COVID-19.

This clone has just a few counts. This chain joins TRBV4-1 and TRBJ2-1; D not resolved. The CDR3 has 13 amino acids. Germline CDR1 and CDR2: MGHRA and YSYEKL. Trimming left V 1 base short and J 8 bases short, with 9 bases between. The CDR3 DNA sequence: TGCGCCAGCAGCCAAGGTATCCGCGATGAGCAGTTCTTC. This translates into CASSQGIRDEQFF.

The chain uses TRBV6-2 or TRBV6-3 and TRBJ2-1; D perhaps matches TRBD2 (7 bases). Germline CDR1 MNHEY, CDR2 SVGEGT. CDR3 size: 18 residues. V was cut by 0 bases and J by 1 base, with 16 bases left in between. The CDR3 DNA reads as TGTGCCAGCAGTTACTCGATTCGGGGGGCTCGGTCCTACAATGAGCAGTTCTTC. As protein: CASSYSIRGARSYNEQFF.

This clone has only a few counts. The chain joins TRBV28 to TRBJ2-7; 12 positions agree with TRBD2. Germline CDR1 and CDR2: MDHEN and SYDVKM. CDR3 length: 17 residues. Trimming took 8 bases from V and 3 from J; bases not matched to a gene: 14. CDR3 loop: CASGLTSGSSRSYEQYF. CDR3 nucleotides: TGTGCCAGCGGGTTGACTAGCGGGAGCTCCAGAAGCTACGAGCAGTACTTC.

The chain employs TRBV7-9 and TRBJ1-5, with 8 nucleotides matching TRBD1. Germline CDR1 and CDR2: SEHNR and FQNEAQ (reference sequence). The CDR3 extends over 14 amino acids. Unmatched junction bases numbered 6, after V lost 5 bases and J lost 6 bases. CDR3 residues: CASSRTGSRQPQHF. The DNA for the CDR3 is TGTGCCAGCAGCCGGACAGGGAGTCGTCAGCCCCAGCATTTT.

Concerning this clone: In the same sample, other DNA sequences code for this CDR3. V is TRBV6-6 and J is TRBJ2-5, with D maybe TRBD1 (6 bases). CDR1 is MNHNY and CDR2 is SVGAGI in the germline V gene (reference sequence). Trimming cost V 0 bases and J 2 bases, with 7 bases left between them. The CDR3 contains 14 residues. Here the CDR3 DNA reads TGTGCCAGCAGTTACTCGGGGACACAAGAGACCCAGTACTTC. This codes for CASSYSGTQETQYF.

The chain employs TRBV30 and TRBJ2-7; 7 bases fit TRBD2. The J segment lost 5 bases and the V segment lost 0 bases, leaving 1 base of the junction unmatched. This CDR3 region has 12 residues. Germline CDR1 and CDR2: GTSNPN and SVGIG (reference sequence). The CDR3 bases are TGTGCCTGGAGTGTCGGGGGGAACGAGCAGTACTTC. Its protein is CAWSVGGNEQYF.

The table lists this clone with many counts. The chain uses TRBV11-2 and TRBJ2-2, with D perhaps matching TRBD1 (5 bases). V dropped 1 base and J dropped 4 bases, with 10 bases sitting between them. Germline-derived CDR1 and CDR2 are SGHAT and FQNNGV. CDR3 length equals 15 residues. CDR3 bases: TGTGCCAGCAGCTTAGTGGGGCATTCCACCGGGGAGCTGTTTTTT. This gives the protein CASSLVGHSTGELFF.

This chain connects TRBV29-1 to TRBJ1-2; D ambiguous. Germline lookup yields CDR1 SQVTM and CDR2 ANQGSEA. The CDR3 is 13 amino acids. Trimming left V 3 bases short and J 4 bases short, with 12 bases between. The DNA for the CDR3 is TGCAGCGTTGATACTTACGGCGGCTATGGCTACACCTTC. This translates into CSVDTYGGYGYTF.

The chain links TRBV6-5 to TRBJ2-1; 10 positions match TRBD1. The CDR3 loop spans 14 amino acids. CDR1 and CDR2 (germline): MNHEY, SVGAGI. Losses at the gene ends were 6 bases for V and 9 bases for J; bases not matched to a gene: 8. The CDR3 region has the DNA TGTGCCAGCAGAGCCGGGACAGGGGCTTTTGAGCAGTTCTTC. Amino acids: CASRAGTGAFEQFF.

V and J are TRBV7-2 and TRBJ2-3; TRBD2 might be the D (6 bases). The CDR3 extends over 16 amino acids. Germline CDR1 is SGHTA and CDR2 is FQGNSA. Trimming shortened V by 1 base and J by 4 bases, and 15 bases separated the two germline ends. Here the CDR3 reads CASSLVVLGGADTQYF. The CDR3, as DNA: TGTGCCAGCAGCTTAGTAGTTTTGGGGGGAGCAGATACGCAGTATTTT.

Only one count was recorded for this clone. The chain is built from TRBV28 and TRBJ2-1; 11 bases agree with TRBD2. Germline V gene lookup returns CDR1 MDHEN and CDR2 SYDVKM. The CDR3 contains 16 residues. J was trimmed by 9 bases and V by 5 bases; bases with no gene match: 12. CDR3 in DNA: TGTGCCAGCAGTCCCTTCGTGATAGCGGGGGGGTTTGAGCAGTTCTTC. It yields the protein CASSPFVIAGGFEQFF.

V is TRBV27 and J is TRBJ2-2; 7 nucleotides match TRBD1. The CDR3 extends over 14 amino acids. V trimming: 6 bases; J trimming: 6 bases; junction bases outside the gene matches: 7. Per the germline V gene, CDR1 is MNHEY and CDR2 is SMNVEV (reference sequence). CDR3 DNA: TGTGCCAGCAGCATGACAGGGTTTCCCGGGGAGCTGTTTTTT. Protein sequence: CASSMTGFPGELFF.

This chain connects TRBV2 to TRBJ1-6; 9 bases agree with TRBD1. The CDR3 loop spans 14 amino acids. Trimming removed 5 bases from V and 14 bases from J; junction bases left unmatched: 10. Germline assignment: CDR1 SNHLY and CDR2 FYNNEI. The CDR3 DNA sequence: TGTGCCAGCAGTTCCTTGGGGGACAGGGCATCCCTCCACTTT. Translated: CASSSLGDRASLHF. The full variable domain, with the rest looked up from reference TRBV2 and TRBJ1-6, is EPEVTQTPSHQVTQMGQEVILRCVPISNHLYFYWYRQILGQKVEFLVSFYNNEISEKSEIFDDQFSVERPDGSNFTLKIRSTKLEDSAMYFCASSSLGDRASLHFGNGTRLTVT.